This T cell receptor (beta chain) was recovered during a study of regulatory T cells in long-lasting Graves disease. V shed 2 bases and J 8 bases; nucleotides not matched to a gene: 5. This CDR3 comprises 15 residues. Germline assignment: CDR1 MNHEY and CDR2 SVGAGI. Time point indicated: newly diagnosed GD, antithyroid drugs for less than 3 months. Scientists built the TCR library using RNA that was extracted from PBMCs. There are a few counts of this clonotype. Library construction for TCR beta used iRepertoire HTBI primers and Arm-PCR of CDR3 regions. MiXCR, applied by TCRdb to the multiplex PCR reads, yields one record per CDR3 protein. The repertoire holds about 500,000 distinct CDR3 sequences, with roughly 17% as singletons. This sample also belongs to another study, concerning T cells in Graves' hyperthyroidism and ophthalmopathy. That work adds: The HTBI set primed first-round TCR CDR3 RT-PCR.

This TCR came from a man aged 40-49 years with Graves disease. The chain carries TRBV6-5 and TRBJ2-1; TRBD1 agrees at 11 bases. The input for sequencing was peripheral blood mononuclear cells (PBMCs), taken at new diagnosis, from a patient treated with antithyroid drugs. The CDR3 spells CASSYAGQGGHEQFF. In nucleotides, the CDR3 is TGTGCCAGCAGTTACGCGGGACAGGGGGGTCATGAGCAGTTCTTC.